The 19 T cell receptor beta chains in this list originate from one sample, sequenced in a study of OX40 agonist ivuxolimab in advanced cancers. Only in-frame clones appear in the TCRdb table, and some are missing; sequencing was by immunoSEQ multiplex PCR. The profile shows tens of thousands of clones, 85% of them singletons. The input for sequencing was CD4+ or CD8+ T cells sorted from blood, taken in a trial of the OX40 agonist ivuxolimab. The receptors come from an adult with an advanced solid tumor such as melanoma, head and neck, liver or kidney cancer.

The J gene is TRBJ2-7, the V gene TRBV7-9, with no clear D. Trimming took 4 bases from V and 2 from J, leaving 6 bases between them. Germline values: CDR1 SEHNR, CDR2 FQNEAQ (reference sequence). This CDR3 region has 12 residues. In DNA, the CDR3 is TGTGCCAGCAGCTCGGAAGCCTACGAGCAGTACTTC. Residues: CASSSEAYEQYF.

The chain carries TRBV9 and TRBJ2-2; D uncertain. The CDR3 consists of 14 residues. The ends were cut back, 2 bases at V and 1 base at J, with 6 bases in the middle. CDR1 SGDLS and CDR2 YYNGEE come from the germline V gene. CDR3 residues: CASSVTENTGELFF. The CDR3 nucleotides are TGTGCCAGCAGCGTTACGGAGAACACCGGGGAGCTGTTTTTT.

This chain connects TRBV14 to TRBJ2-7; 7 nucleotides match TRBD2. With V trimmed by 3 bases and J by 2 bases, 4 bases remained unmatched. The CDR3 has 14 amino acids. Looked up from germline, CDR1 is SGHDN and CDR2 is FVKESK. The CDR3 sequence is CASSQGAGTYEQYF. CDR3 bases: TGTGCCAGCAGCCAGGGAGCGGGGACCTACGAGCAGTACTTC.

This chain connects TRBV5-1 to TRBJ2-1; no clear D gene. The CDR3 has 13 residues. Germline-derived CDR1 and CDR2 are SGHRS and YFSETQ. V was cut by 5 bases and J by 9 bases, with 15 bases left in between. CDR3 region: CASRAGEVGEQFF. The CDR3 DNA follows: TGCGCCAGCAGGGCAGGAGAAGTAGGTGAGCAGTTCTTC.

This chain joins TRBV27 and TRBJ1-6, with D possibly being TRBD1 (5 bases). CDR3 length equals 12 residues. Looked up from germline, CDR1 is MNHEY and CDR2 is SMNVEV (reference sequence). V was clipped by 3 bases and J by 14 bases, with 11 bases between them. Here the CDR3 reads CASSFPGSTLHF. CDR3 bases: TGTGCCAGCAGTTTTCCAGGGAGCACCCTCCACTTT.

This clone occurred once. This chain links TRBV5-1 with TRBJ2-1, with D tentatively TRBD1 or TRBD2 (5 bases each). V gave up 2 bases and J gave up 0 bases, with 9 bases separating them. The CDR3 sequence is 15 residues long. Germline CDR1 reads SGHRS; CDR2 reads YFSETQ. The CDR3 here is CASSFAGSSYNEQFF. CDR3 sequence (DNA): TGCGCCAGCAGCTTTGCAGGGAGCTCCTACAATGAGCAGTTCTTC. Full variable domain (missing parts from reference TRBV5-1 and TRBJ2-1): KAGVTQTPRYLIKTRGQQVTLSCSPISGHRSVSWYQQTPGQGLQFLFEYFSETQRNKGNFPGRFSGRQFSNSRSEMNVSTLELGDSALYLCASSFAGSSYNEQFFGPGTRLTVL.

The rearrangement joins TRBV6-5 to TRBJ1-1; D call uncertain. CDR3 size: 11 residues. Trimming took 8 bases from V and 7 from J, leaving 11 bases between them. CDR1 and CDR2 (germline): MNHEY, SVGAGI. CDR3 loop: CASCSVREAFF. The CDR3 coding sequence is TGTGCCAGCTGCTCTGTTCGTGAAGCTTTCTTT.

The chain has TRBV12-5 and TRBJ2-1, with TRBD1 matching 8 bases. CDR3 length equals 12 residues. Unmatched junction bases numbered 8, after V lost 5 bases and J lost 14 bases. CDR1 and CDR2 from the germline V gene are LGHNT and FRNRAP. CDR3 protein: CASGLTGTGEFF. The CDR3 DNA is TGTGCTAGTGGTCTGACCGGGACAGGTGAGTTCTTC.

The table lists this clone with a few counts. The CDR3 nucleotides are TGTGCCAGCAGTGAAGGGTTCCACCCGCAAGAGACCCAGTACTTC. It yields the protein CASSEGFHPQETQYF. The chain is built from TRBV2 and TRBJ2-5; D gene unclear. V was trimmed by 1 base and J by 2 bases, leaving 11 bases between them. The germline gives CDR1 SNHLY, CDR2 FYNNEI. This CDR3 is 15 amino acids long.

As DNA, the CDR3 is TGCAGTGAAGGGGCAGATACGCAGTATTTT. The encoded protein is CSEGADTQYF. V is TRBV20-1 and J is TRBJ2-3; the D gene is possibly TRBD1 (5 bases). Germline CDR1 reads DFQATT; CDR2 reads SNEGSKA (reference sequence). V was shortened by 7 bases and J by 4 bases, with 6 bases between the two germline ends. This CDR3 has 10 residues.

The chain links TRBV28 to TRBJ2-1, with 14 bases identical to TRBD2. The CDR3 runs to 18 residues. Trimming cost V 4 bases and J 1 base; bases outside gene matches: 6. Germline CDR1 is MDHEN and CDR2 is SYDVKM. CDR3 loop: CASSSGTSGSVSYNEQFF. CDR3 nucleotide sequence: TGTGCCAGCAGTTCAGGGACTAGCGGGAGCGTTTCCTACAATGAGCAGTTCTTC.

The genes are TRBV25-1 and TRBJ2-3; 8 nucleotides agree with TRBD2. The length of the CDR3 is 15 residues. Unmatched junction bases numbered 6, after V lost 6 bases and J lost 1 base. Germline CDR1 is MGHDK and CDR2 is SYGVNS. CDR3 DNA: TGTGCCAGCAGGAAAGCGGGGGCCCGCACAGATACGCAGTATTTT. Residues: CASRKAGARTDTQYF.

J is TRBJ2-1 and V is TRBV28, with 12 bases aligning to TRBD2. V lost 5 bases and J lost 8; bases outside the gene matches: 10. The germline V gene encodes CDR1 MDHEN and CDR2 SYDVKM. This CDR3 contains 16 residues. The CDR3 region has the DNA TGTGCCAGCAGTCTAACAACGACTAGCGGGAGTCATGAGCAGTTCTTC. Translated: CASSLTTTSGSHEQFF.

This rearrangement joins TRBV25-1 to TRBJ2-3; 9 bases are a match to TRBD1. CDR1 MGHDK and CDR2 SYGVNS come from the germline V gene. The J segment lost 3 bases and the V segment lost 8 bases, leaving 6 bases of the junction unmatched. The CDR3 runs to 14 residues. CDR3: CASARQGETDTQYF. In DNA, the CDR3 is TGTGCCAGCGCCCGACAGGGGGAGACAGATACGCAGTATTTT.

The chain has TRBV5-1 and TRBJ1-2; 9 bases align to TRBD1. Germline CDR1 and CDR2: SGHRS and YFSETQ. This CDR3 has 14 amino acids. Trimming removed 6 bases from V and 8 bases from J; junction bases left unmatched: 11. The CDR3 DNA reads TGCGCCAGCAAGGTCAGGACAGGGGCGGAAGGCTACACCTTC. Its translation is CASKVRTGAEGYTF. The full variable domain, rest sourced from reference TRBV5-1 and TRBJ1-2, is KAGVTQTPRYLIKTRGQQVTLSCSPISGHRSVSWYQQTPGQGLQFLFEYFSETQRNKGNFPGRFSGRQFSNSRSEMNVSTLELGDSALYLCASKVRTGAEGYTFGSGTRLTVV.

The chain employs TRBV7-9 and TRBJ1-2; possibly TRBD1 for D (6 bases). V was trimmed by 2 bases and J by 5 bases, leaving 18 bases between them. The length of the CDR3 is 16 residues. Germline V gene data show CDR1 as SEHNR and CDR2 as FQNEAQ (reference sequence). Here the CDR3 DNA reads TGTGCCAGCAGCTTACCACTGACAGGACCGCGTTATGGCTACACCTTC. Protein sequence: CASSLPLTGPRYGYTF. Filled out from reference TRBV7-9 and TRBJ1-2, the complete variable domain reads DTGVSQNPRHKITKRGQNVTFRCDPISEHNRLYWYRQTLGQGPEFLTYFQNEAQLEKSRLLSDRFSAERPKGSFSTLEIQRTEQGDSAMYLCASSLPLTGPRYGYTFGSGTRLTVV.

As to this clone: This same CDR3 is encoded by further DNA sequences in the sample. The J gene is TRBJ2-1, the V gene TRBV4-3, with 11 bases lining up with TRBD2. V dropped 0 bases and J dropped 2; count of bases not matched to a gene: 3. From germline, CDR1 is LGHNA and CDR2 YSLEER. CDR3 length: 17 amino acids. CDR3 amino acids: CASSQDPGLAAYNEQFF. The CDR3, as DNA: TGCGCCAGCAGCCAAGACCCGGGACTAGCGGCCTACAATGAGCAGTTCTTC.

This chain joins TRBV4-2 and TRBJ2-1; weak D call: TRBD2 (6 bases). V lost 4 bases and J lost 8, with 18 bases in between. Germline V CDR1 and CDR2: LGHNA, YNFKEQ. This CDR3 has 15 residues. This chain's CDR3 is CASSLPGLLDDEQFF. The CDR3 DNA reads TGTGCCAGCAGCCTACCGGGACTCTTGGACGATGAGCAGTTCTTC.

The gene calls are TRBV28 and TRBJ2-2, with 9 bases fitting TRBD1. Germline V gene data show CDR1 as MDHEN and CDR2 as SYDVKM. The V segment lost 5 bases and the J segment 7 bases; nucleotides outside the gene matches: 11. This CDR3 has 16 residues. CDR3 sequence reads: CASSLSGQGWVGELFF. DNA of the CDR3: TGTGCCAGCAGTCTGAGTGGACAGGGGTGGGTCGGGGAGCTGTTTTTT.